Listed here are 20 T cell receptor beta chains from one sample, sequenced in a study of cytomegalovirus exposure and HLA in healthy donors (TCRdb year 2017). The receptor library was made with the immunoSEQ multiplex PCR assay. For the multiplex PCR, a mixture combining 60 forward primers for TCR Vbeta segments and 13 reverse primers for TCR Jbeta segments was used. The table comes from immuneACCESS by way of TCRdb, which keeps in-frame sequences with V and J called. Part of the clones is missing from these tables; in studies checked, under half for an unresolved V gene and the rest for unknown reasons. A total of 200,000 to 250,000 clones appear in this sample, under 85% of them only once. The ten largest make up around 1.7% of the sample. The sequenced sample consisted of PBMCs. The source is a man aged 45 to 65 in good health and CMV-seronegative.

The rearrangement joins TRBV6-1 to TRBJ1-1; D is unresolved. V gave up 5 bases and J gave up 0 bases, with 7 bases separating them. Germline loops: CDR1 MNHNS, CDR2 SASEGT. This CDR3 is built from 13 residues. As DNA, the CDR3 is TGTGCCAGCAGTCATACAGTGAACACTGAAGCTTTCTTT. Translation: CASSHTVNTEAFF.

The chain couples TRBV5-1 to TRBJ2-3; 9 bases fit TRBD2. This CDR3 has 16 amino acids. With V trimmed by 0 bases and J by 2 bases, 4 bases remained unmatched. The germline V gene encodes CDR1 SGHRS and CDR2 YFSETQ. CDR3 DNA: TGCGCCAGCAGCTTGGGCCTAGCGGGATACACAGATACGCAGTATTTT. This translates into CASSLGLAGYTDTQYF.

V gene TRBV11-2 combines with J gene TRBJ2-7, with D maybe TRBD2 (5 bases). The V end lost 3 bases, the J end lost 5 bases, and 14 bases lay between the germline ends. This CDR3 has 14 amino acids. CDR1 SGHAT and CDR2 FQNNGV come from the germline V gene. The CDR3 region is CASSFDGMAHEQYF. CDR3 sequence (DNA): TGTGCCAGCAGCTTTGACGGGATGGCCCACGAGCAGTACTTC. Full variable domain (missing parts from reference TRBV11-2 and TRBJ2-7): EAGVAQSPRYKIIEKRQSVAFWCNPISGHATLYWYQQILGQGPKLLIQFQNNGVVDDSQLPKDRFSAERLKGVDSTLKIQPAKLEDSAVYLCASSFDGMAHEQYFGPGTRLTVT.

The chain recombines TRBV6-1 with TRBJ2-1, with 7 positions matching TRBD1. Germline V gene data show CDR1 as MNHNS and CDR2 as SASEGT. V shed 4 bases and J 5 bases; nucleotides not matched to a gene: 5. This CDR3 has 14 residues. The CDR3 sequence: CASSARGQNNEQFF. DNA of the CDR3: TGTGCCAGCAGTGCACGGGGACAGAACAATGAGCAGTTCTTC.

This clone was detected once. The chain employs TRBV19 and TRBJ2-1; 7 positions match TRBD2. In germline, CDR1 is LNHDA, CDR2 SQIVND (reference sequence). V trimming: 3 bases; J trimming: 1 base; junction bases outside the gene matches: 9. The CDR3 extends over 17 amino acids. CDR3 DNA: TGTGCCAGTAGTATGGGCCTGGGGGGGAGGTCCTACAATGAGCAGTTCTTC. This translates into CASSMGLGGRSYNEQFF.

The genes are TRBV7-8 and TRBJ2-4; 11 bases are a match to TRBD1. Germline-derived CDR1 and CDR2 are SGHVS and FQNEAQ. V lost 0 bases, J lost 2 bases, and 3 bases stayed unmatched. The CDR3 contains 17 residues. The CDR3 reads CASSLAGTGGPKNIQYF. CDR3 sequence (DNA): TGTGCCAGCAGCTTAGCCGGGACAGGGGGTCCCAAAAACATTCAGTACTTC.

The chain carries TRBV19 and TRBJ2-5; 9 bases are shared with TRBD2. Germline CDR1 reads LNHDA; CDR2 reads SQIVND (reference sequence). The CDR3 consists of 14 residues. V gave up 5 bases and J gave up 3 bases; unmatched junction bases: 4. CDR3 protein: CASSVSGSKETQYF. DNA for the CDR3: TGTGCCAGTAGTGTTAGCGGGAGTAAAGAGACCCAGTACTTC.

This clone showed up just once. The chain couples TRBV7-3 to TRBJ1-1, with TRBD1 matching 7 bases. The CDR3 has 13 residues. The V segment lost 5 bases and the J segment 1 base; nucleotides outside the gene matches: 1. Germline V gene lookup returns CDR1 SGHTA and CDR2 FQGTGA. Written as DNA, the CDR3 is TGTGCCAGCAGCGGGACAGCGAACACTGAAGCTTTCTTT. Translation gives CASSGTANTEAFF.

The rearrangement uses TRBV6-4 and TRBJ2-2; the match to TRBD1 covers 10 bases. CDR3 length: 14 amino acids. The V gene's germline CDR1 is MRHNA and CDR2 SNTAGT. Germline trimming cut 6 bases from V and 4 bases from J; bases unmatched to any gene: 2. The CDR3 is CASRRDRGTGELFF. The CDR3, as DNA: TGTGCCAGCAGGCGGGACAGGGGCACCGGGGAGCTGTTTTTT.

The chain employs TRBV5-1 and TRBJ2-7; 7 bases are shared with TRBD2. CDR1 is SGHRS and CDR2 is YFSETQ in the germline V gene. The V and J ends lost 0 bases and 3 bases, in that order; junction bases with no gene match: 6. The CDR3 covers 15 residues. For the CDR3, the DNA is TGCGCCAGCAGCTTGGGCACTAGCGACTTCTACGAGCAGTACTTC. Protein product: CASSLGTSDFYEQYF.

This CDR3 is CASEQGSNTGELFF. CDR3 coding DNA: TGTGCCAGCGAACAGGGGTCGAACACCGGGGAGCTGTTTTTT. The chain uses TRBV2 and TRBJ2-2; 7 bases match TRBD1. With 8 bases clipped from V and 0 bases from J, the junction kept 3 bases outside the gene matches. In germline, CDR1 is SNHLY, CDR2 FYNNEI. CDR3 size: 14 residues.

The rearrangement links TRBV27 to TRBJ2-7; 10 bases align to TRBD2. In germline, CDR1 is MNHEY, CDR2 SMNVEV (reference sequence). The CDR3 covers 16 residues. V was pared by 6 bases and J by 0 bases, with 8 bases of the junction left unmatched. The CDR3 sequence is CASRFRSSGSSYEQYF. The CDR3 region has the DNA TGTGCCAGCAGGTTTCGTTCTAGCGGGAGCTCCTACGAGCAGTACTTC.

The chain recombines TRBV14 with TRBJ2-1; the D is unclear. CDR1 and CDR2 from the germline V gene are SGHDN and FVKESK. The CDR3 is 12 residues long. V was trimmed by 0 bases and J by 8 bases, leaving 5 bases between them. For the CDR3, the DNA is TGTGCCAGCAGCCAAGACTATGATGAGCAGTTCTTC. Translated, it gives CASSQDYDEQFF. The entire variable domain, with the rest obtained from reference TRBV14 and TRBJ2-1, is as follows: EAGVTQFPSHSVIEKGQTVTLRCDPISGHDNLYWYRRVMGKEIKFLLHFVKESKQDESGMPNNRFLAERTGGTYSTLKVQPAELEDSGVYFCASSQDYDEQFFGPGTRLTVL.

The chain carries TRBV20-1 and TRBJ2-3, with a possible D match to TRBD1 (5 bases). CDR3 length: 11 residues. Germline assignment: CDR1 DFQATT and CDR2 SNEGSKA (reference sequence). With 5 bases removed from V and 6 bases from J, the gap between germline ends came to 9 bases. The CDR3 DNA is TGCAGTGCTCCACAGGTGGATACGCAGTATTTT. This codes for CSAPQVDTQYF.

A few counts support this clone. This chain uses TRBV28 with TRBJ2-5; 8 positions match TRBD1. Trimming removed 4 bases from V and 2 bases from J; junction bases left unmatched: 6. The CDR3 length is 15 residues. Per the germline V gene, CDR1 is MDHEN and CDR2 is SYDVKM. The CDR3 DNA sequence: TGTGCCAGCAGTTGGACAGGGTACCAACAAGAGACCCAGTACTTC. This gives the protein CASSWTGYQQETQYF.

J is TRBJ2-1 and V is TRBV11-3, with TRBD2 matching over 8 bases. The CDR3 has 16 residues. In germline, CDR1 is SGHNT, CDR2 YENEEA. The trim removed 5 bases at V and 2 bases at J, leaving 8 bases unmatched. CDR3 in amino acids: CASSLLYSGAYNEQFF. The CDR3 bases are TGTGCCAGCAGCCTACTCTATAGCGGGGCCTACAATGAGCAGTTCTTC.

CDR3 bases: TGTGCCAGCTCATCCGACTCAGGGCAGCAGTACTTC. It yields the protein CASSSDSGQQYF. This chain connects TRBV18 to TRBJ2-7, with TRBD1 as a possible D gene (5 bases). Germline V gene data show CDR1 as KGHSH and CDR2 as LQKENI. This CDR3 is 12 amino acids long. V gave up 5 bases and J gave up 8 bases, with 13 bases separating them. Supplemented by reference TRBV18 and TRBJ2-7, the full variable domain reads NAGVMQNPRHLVRRRGQEARLRCSPMKGHSHVYWYRQLPEEGLKFMVYLQKENIIDESGMPKERFSAEFPKEGPSILRIQQVVRGDSAAYFCASSSDSGQQYFGPGTRLTVT.

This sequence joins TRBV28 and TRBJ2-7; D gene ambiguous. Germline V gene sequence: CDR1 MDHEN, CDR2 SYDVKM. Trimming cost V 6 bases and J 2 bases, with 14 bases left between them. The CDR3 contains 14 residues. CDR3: CASSLGLKTYEQYF. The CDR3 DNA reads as TGTGCCAGCAGCTTAGGGCTGAAAACCTACGAGCAGTACTTC.

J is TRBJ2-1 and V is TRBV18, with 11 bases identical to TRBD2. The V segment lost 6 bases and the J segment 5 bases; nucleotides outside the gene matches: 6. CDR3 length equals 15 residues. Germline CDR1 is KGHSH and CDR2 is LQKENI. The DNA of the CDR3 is TGTGCCAGCTCTCCGACTAGCGGGATTAACAATGAGCAGTTCTTC. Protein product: CASSPTSGINNEQFF.

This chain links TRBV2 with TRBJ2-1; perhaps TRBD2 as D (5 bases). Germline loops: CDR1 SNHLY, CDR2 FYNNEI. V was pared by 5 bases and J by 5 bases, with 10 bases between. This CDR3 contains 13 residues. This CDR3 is CASSYDGNNEQFF. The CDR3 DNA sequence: TGTGCCAGCAGTTATGACGGGAACAATGAGCAGTTCTTC.